Each of the 4 T cell receptor beta chains below was sequenced from the same sample in a study of cytomegalovirus exposure and HLA in healthy donors. 60 Vbeta and 13 Jbeta primers were used in PCR. Profiled with immunoSEQ multiplex PCR; TCRdb holds only in-frame clones, not every one. The sample contains 200,000 to 250,000 clones, 70% to 80% of which appear only once. The source material was PBMCs. The receptors stem from a woman aged 55-75 years in good health and CMV-seropositive.

The chain combines TRBV28 with TRBJ1-5, with D perhaps TRBD1 (5 bases). This CDR3 comprises 16 residues. The V gene lost 8 bases and the J gene lost 0 bases, with 17 bases spanning the gap. The germline V gene encodes CDR1 MDHEN and CDR2 SYDVKM. CDR3 DNA: TGTGCCAGCCAATCCCCCGCAGGGCTTAGCAATCAGCCCCAGCATTTT. Translating it yields CASQSPAGLSNQPQHF. The full variable domain, in which reference TRBV28 and TRBJ1-5 provide the parts outside the CDR3, is DVKVTQSSRYLVKRTGEKVFLECVQDMDHENMFWYRQDPGLGLRLIYFSYDVKMKEKGDIPEGYSVSREKKERFSLILESASTNQTSMYLCASQSPAGLSNQPQHFGDGTRLSIL.

The chain is built from TRBV5-4 and TRBJ1-4; 7 nucleotides line up with TRBD1. V lost 0 bases to trimming and J lost 4 bases; unmatched junction nucleotides: 6. The CDR3 consists of 16 residues. The germline gives CDR1 SGHNT, CDR2 YYREEE (reference sequence). The CDR3 is CASSLGQGVGNEKLFF. In DNA form, the CDR3 reads TGTGCCAGCAGCTTGGGACAGGGTGTTGGTAATGAAAAACTGTTTTTT.

The V and J genes are TRBV28 and TRBJ2-4, with 10 bases aligning to TRBD2. The CDR3 length is 14 residues. Germline assignment: CDR1 MDHEN and CDR2 SYDVKM. After removal of 10 bases from V and 7 bases from J, the junction contained 10 bases not matched to a gene. CDR3: CATLAGARRNIQYF. DNA for the CDR3: TGTGCCACCCTAGCGGGGGCCCGGCGGAACATTCAGTACTTC.

The genes are TRBV7-2 and TRBJ2-1; 10 bases fit TRBD1. With V trimmed by 6 bases and J by 2 bases, 4 bases remained unmatched. The V gene's germline CDR1 is SGHTA and CDR2 FQGNSA. The CDR3 contains 15 residues. The CDR3 DNA is TGTGCCAGCAGAAAGGGGACAGGGGCCTACAATGAGCAGTTCTTC. Translated: CASRKGTGAYNEQFF.